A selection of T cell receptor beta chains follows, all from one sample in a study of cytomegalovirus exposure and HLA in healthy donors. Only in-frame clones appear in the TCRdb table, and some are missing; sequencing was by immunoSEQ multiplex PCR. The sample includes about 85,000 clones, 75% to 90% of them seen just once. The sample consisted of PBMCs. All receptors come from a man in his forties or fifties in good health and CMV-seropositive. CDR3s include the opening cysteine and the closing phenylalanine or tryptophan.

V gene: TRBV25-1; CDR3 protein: CASSEDTGTNEKLFF
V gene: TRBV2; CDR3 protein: CASKEGYGTDTQYF
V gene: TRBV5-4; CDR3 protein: CASSLLGQIRRDGYTF
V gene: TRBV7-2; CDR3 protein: CASSLQLAGGPRDTQYF
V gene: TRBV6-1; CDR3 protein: CASSEPTVPGEAFF
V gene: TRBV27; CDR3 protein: CASSFRRSSYEQYF
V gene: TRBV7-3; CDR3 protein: CASSVGTSVNEQFF
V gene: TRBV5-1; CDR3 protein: CASSPIQGVNTEAFF
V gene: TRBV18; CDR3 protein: CASSPMRGETQYF
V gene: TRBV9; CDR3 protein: CASTRTSRGTGELFF
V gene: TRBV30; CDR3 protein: CAWSGLSLETQYF
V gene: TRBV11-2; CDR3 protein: CASSLGVRDISGNTIYF
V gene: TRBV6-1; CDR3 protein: CASSEGGTGGSAFF
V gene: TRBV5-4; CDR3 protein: CASSQDRSNTEAFF
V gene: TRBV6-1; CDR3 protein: CASRPQTGWDTEAFF
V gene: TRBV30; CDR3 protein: CADRQRMNTEAFF
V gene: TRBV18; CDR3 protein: CASSPDRVGETQYF
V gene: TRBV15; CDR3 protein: CATSNKETQYF
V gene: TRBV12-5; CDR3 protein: CASGLGQVNQPQHF
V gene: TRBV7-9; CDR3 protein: CASSLVGLADTDTQYF
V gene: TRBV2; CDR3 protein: CATAGGLVYEQFF
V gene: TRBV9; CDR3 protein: CASSVEEQGLVPYGYTF
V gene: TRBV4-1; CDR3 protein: CASSPRIPGTGTTNEKLFF
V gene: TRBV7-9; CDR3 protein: CASSRQGSNQPQHF
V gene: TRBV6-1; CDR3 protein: CASSPLGLGGETQYF
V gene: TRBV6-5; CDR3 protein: CASRTLYTDTQYF
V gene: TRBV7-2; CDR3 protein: CASSPGGGPLYEQYF
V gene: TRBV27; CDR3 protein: CASSITTGASSYNEQFF
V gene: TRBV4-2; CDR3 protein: CASSQDGGAGGYTF
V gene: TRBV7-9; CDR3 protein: CASSLALGANTEAFF
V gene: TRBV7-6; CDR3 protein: CASSPSPRTSGNYEQYF
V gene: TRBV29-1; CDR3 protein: CSVLGTGTGYNEQFF
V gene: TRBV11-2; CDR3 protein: CASSLIAGIEQFF
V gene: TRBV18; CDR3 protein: CASSDRVSNEQFF
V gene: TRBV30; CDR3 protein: CAWNPRQGNPGSEQYF
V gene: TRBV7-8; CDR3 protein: CASSSLRPGGPQTQYF
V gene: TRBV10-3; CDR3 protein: CAIRTEYEQYF
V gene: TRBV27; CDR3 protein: CASSARGQPQHF
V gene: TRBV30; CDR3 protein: CAWSYRDSRETQYF
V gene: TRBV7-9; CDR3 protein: CASSPAWGQGRDTQYF
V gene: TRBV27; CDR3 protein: CASSPGGLPPYNTEAFF
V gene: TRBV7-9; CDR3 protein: CASRQVHRGGPTEAFF
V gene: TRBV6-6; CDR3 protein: CASSYGTGAVTEAFF
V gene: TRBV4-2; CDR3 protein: CASSQGLAGMTDTQYF
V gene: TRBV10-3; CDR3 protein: CASTSIPSHEQYF
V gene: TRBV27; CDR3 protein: CASSLSLGATNEKLFF
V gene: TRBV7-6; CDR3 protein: CASSPRQGSRTGELFF